A selection of T cell receptor beta chains follows, all from one sample in a study of blood T cells in healthy people across ages. TCRdb processed the 5' RACE reads anew with MiXCR; each CDR3 protein has one entry. The sample shows around 1,900,000 distinct CDR3 sequences, 35% to 50% of them seen only once. The material sequenced was blood. Every receptor here comes from a human donor in good health. The CDR3 runs from the conserved cysteine through the conserved F or W. The order of the fields is clone size, CDR3 length, V gene, CDR3 protein. Where a row states a size, it is once, few, many or the class of an expanded clone; other rows omit it.

abundance: few; len: 16; v_gene: TRBV7-2; CDR3aa: CTSSSGLAGEQETQYF
abundance: -; len: 14; v_gene: TRBV5-1; CDR3aa: CASSAGTGKDTQYF
abundance: few; len: 13; v_gene: TRBV15; CDR3aa: CASFKRSTDTQYF
abundance: -; len: 14; v_gene: TRBV4-1; CDR3aa: CASSQRPGRGVEYF
abundance: -; len: 15; v_gene: TRBV7-9; CDR3aa: CASSPGTGNNRPQHF
abundance: -; len: 12; v_gene: TRBV12-3/TRBV12-4; CDR3aa: CASLTGGRGYTF
abundance: -; len: 15; v_gene: TRBV29-1; CDR3aa: CSVSPRDRESNGYTF
abundance: -; len: 15; v_gene: TRBV28; CDR3aa: CASKWTGRGKNIQYF
abundance: -; len: 11; v_gene: TRBV5-1; CDR3aa: CASSDQSEAFF
abundance: -; len: 16; v_gene: TRBV20-1; CDR3aa: CSAPPIQTANTGELFF
abundance: few; len: 15; v_gene: TRBV4-3; CDR3aa: CASSQGEGSEEKLFF
abundance: -; len: 13; v_gene: TRBV3-1; CDR3aa: CASSLTELTEAFF
abundance: -; len: 14; v_gene: TRBV4-3; CDR3aa: CASRFGQGTGELFF
abundance: -; len: 14; v_gene: TRBV5-1; CDR3aa: CASSVTRSNTEAFF
abundance: -; len: 14; v_gene: TRBV4-1; CDR3aa: CASSHRGSDYEQYF
abundance: few; len: 15; v_gene: TRBV7-2; CDR3aa: CASSLGQLGRYEQYF
abundance: few; len: 15; v_gene: TRBV10-3; CDR3aa: CAIGASGGLYNEQFF